This T cell receptor (beta chain) derives from a study of blood T cell repertoires in COVID-19. About the research overall: Samples representing acute and convalescent COVID-19 were sourced from the United States, Italy and Spain.

TCRdb's table, derived via immunoSEQ multiplex PCR, lists solely in-frame clones and lacks some. The sample carries 150,000 to 200,000 clones, 70% to 90% recorded once. J lost 8 bases, V lost 7 bases, and 16 bases had no gene match. This CDR3 has 16 residues. The germline V gene has CDR1 LGHNA and CDR2 YNFKEQ. Sequencing was carried out using PBMCs or T cells enriched from blood (not recorded which). The sequence was collected from a woman under 30 who had recovered from COVID-19. This sequence joins TRBV4-2 and TRBJ2-1; 8 bases agree with TRBD2. The CDR3 reads CASTSQLAELGHEQFF. The CDR3, as DNA: TGTGCCAGCACCTCCCAACTAGCGGAATTAGGGCATGAGCAGTTCTTC.